The next 5 T cell receptor beta chains were all read from a single sample in a study of T cell responses to AZD1222 COVID-19 vaccine. Method: immunoSEQ multiplex PCR; TCRdb's copy keeps in-frame clones and lacks some. The sample contains 130,000 to 150,000 clones, approximately 94% of which appear only once. The sample was peripheral blood, taken on day 0 of AZD1222 vaccination. All receptors come from an adult in good health.

The V gene is TRBV5-6, the J gene TRBJ1-4; D gene ambiguous. The V gene's germline CDR1 is SGHDT and CDR2 YYEEEE. Between the trimmed V and J ends, which lost 5 bases and 4 bases, there was a span of 18 bases. This CDR3 is built from 16 residues. The CDR3 here is CASRAQREGGNEKLFF. The CDR3 DNA follows: TGTGCCAGCAGGGCCCAGAGGGAGGGAGGTAATGAAAAACTGTTTTTT. Variable domain in full (rest from reference TRBV5-6 and TRBJ1-4): DAGVTQSPTHLIKTRGQQVTLRCSPKSGHDTVSWYQQALGQGPQFIFQYYEEEERQRGNFPDRFSGHQFPNYSSELNVNALLLGDSALYLCASRAQREGGNEKLFFGSGTQLSVL.

The rearrangement joins TRBV15 to TRBJ1-1; D possibly corresponds to TRBD1 (5 bases). Germline values: CDR1 LNHNV, CDR2 YYDKDF (reference sequence). The CDR3 is 16 amino acids. Trimming cost V 0 bases and J 2 bases, with 13 bases left between them. Here the CDR3 DNA reads TGTGCCACCAGCAGAGATTTCGGGGGGAGTAACACTGAAGCTTTCTTT. This gives the protein CATSRDFGGSNTEAFF.

The CDR3 loop reads CASSFLAGNSYEQYF. The CDR3 bases are TGTGCCAGCAGCTTTCTAGCGGGAAACTCCTACGAGCAGTACTTC. This sequence joins TRBV7-9 and TRBJ2-7, with 9 bases aligning to TRBD2. The V and J ends lost 3 bases and 0 bases, in that order; junction bases with no gene match: 3. The CDR3 is 15 amino acids. CDR1 is SEHNR, CDR2 FQNEAQ, per germline (reference sequence).

The CDR3 DNA reads TGTGCCAGCAGGATCGGCGGGAGTAAGCAGTTCTTC. Protein: CASRIGGSKQFF. The gene calls are TRBV12-3 or TRBV12-4 and TRBJ2-1, with TRBD2 matching 7 bases. The V and J ends lost 6 bases and 11 bases, in that order; junction bases with no gene match: 7. The CDR3 length is 12 residues.

The chain uses TRBV29-1 and TRBJ2-2, with D uncertain. The CDR3 covers 11 residues. Looked up from germline, CDR1 is SQVTM and CDR2 is ANQGSEA. V lost 5 bases to trimming and J lost 1 base, with 2 bases between them. CDR3 bases: TGCAGCGTTCTGAACACCGGGGAGCTGTTTTTT. Its translation is CSVLNTGELFF.